This TCR beta chain originates from a study of cytomegalovirus exposure and HLA in healthy donors. Study outcomes and limitations: The authors enumerated some 170 TCR beta chains as linked to cytomegalovirus.

In the case of this clone: Its specificity is not known.

The V and J ends lost 6 bases and 6 bases respectively, with 12 bases between them. The CDR3 has 12 residues. Germline CDR1 KGHSH, CDR2 LQKENI. PCR used 60 Vbeta primers and 13 Jbeta primers. This table comes from immunoSEQ multiplex PCR, and its TCRdb copy is limited to in-frame clones, with some not included. The sample holds 150,000 to 200,000 clones. The sequence came from a man aged 30 to 39 in good health and CMV-seronegative. This sequence joins TRBV18 and TRBJ2-7; D gene ambiguous. The source material was PBMCs. Written as DNA, the CDR3 is TGTGCCAGCTCCCCGATAGTTGGCGAGCAGTACTTC. Its translation: CASSPIVGEQYF.